This TCR beta chain was identified during a study of CD8+CD57+ T cells in acquired aplastic anemia. Study at large: Mean yield of DNA from sorted CD4+ and CD8+ cells was roughly 3.2 ug. General study findings and limits: Controls and patients did not differ significantly in CD8+ Simpson's diversity. Patients and controls shared around 30 CD8+ CDR3 sequences.

V was pared by 1 base and J by 0 bases, with 8 bases between. The CDR3 is 15 residues long. CDR1 and CDR2 from the germline V gene are MGHDK and SYGVNS. The TCR beta profiling, which covered VDJ combination and CDR3 sequence, was carried out using genomic DNA as the template. TCRdb used MiXCR to reprocess the reads, holding one entry per CDR3 protein. The sample lists 200,000 or so distinct CDR3 sequences, 64% seen once, with approximately 44% in the top ten. Regarding this clonotype: What it recognizes is unknown.

The chain couples TRBV25-1 to TRBJ2-3, with D tentatively TRBD2 (6 bases). This clonotype originated in a human donor with severe aplastic anemia or a healthy control (not recorded which). The source material was sorted CD4+, CD8+, or CD8+CD57+ T cells (not recorded which) from PBMCs. The CDR3 here is CASSEWAGSTDTQYF. The CDR3 DNA sequence: TGTGCCAGCAGTGAATGGGCGGGGAGCACAGATACGCAGTATTTT.